This T cell receptor (beta chain) originates from a study of shared clonotypes between healthy human individuals. A word on this clone: The target antigen is unknown.

Regarding the study as a whole: Relative to clonotypes present in all four donors, those not shared had lower generation probabilities.

The authors ran the assay at deep level. Sequencing was performed with immunoSEQ multiplex PCR; in TCRdb, only in-frame clones are kept and a portion is missing. This table has 80,000 to 100,000 clones, over 60% appearing once. The sample consisted of memory CD8+ T cells sorted from blood. Subset of the sample: CD45RO+ cells pooled with CCR7-negative TemRA cells. The source of this sequence is a man in his thirties or forties in good health.

The CDR3: CATSRDPGDQETQYF. The CDR3 nucleotides read TGTGCCACCAGCAGAGACCCGGGAGACCAAGAGACCCAGTACTTC. This chain links TRBV15 with TRBJ2-5; D perhaps matches TRBD2 (6 bases). This CDR3 is built from 15 residues. V dropped 0 bases and J dropped 0 bases, with 8 bases sitting between them. In germline, CDR1 is LNHNV, CDR2 YYDKDF (reference sequence).